This T cell receptor beta chain originates from a study of T cell responses to AZD1222 COVID-19 vaccine. Regarding the study as a whole: Spike-specific TCR breadth and depth went up after people got two AZD1222 doses. Clonal diversity was possibly underestimated; the donors were predominantly white British and more often female. Baseline testing showed seropositivity in only 6 or 7 AZD1222 recipients.

This CDR3 contains 11 residues. The V gene's germline CDR1 is GTSNPN and CDR2 SVGIG (reference sequence). Trimming cost V 2 bases and J 2 bases, with 4 bases left between them. With respect to this clone: What it binds is not known.

The data were produced by immunoSEQ multiplex PCR, yet TCRdb's version contains in-frame clones alone and is incomplete. Of over 75,000 clones listed, about nine tenths are singletons. The clonotype originates from an adult in good health. The V and J genes are TRBV30 and TRBJ2-7, with no clear D. Sequencing used peripheral blood, obtained on day 0 of AZD1222 vaccination. CDR3 in amino acids: CAWSLTYEQYF. The DNA for the CDR3 is TGTGCCTGGAGTCTCACCTACGAGCAGTACTTC. Full variable domain (outside the CDR3, taken from reference TRBV30 and TRBJ2-7): SQTIHQWPATLVQPVGSPLSLECTVEGTSNPNLYWYRQAAGRGLQLLFYSVGIGQISSEVPQNLSASRPQDRQFILSSKKLLLSDSGFYLCAWSLTYEQYFGPGTRLTVT.